This entry concerns a single T cell receptor (beta chain). The data originate from a study of blood T cell repertoires in COVID-19. About the study: The study drew acute and convalescent COVID-19 samples from the United States, Italy and Spain. T cells, B-cell-depleted T cells, or PBMCs provided the cDNA or gDNA that served as material.

Original methodology: For nucleated cells, counts were estimated from reference gene primer amplification. TCRdb's table, derived via immunoSEQ multiplex PCR, lists solely in-frame clones and lacks some. The V and J calls and clone size come from that table; D and trimming were worked out from the DNA. The sample shows 25,000 to 35,000 clones, about four fifths of them seen only once. V was trimmed by 2 bases and J by 2 bases, leaving 8 bases between them. CDR1 and CDR2 from the germline V gene are KGHSH and LQKENI. This CDR3 contains 14 residues. The specimen was peripheral blood. This clonotype was sampled from a woman older than 75 with acute or convalescent COVID-19. The chain recombines TRBV18 with TRBJ2-3; perhaps TRBD1 as D (5 bases). The CDR3 reads CASSPDSYTDTQYF. CDR3 nucleotides: TGTGCCAGCTCACCAGACAGCTACACAGATACGCAGTATTTT. The full variable domain, with the rest looked up from reference TRBV18 and TRBJ2-3, is NAGVMQNPRHLVRRRGQEARLRCSPMKGHSHVYWYRQLPEEGLKFMVYLQKENIIDESGMPKERFSAEFPKEGPSILRIQQVVRGDSAAYFCASSPDSYTDTQYFGPGTRLTVL.